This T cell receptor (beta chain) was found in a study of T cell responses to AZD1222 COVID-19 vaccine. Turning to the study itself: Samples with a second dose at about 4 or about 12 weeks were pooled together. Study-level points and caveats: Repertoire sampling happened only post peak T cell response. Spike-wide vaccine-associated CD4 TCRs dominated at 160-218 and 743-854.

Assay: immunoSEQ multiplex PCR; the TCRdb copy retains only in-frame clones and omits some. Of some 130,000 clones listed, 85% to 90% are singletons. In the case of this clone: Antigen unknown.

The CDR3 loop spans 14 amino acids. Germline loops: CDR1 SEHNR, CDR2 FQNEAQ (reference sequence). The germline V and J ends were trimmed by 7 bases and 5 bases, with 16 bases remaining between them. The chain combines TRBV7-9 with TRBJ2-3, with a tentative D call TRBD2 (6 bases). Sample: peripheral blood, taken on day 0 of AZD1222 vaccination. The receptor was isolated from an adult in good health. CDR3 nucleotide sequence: TGTGCCAGCACTCAAGGAGGGGTGGGAGATACGCAGTATTTT. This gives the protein CASTQGGVGDTQYF.